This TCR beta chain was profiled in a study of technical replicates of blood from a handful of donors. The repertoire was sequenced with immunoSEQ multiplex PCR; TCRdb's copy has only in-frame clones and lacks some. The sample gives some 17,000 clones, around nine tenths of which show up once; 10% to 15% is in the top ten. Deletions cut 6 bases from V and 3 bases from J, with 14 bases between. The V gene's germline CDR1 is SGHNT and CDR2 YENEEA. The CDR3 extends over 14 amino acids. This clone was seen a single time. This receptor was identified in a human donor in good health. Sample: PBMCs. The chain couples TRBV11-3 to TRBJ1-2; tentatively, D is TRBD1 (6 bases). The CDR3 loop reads CASSFYREYYGYTF. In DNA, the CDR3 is TGTGCCAGCAGTTTCTACAGGGAATACTATGGCTACACCTTC.